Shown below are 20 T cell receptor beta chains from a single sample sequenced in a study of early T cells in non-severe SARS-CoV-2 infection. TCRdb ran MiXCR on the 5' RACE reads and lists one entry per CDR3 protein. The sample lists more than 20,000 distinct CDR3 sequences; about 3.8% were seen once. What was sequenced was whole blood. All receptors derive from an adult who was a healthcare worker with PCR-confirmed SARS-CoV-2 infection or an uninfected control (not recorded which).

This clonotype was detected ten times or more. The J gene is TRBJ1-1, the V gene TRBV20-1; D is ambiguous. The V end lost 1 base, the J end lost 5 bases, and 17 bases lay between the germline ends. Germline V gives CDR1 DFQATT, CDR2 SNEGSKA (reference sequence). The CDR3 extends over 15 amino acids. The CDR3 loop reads CSARVSTAFRTEAFF. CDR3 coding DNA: TGCAGTGCTAGAGTCTCAACAGCGTTCCGAACTGAAGCTTTCTTT.

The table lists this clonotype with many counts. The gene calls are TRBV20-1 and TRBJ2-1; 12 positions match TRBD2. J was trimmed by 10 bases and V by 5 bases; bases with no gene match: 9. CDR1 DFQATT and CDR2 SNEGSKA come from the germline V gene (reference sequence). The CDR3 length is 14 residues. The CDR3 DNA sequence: TGCAGTGCTCGACCTAGCGGGAGGGAAGGAGAGCAGTTCTTC. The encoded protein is CSARPSGREGEQFF.

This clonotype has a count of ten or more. The CDR3 protein is CSVKTSGDTGELFF. The CDR3, as DNA: TGCAGCGTCAAGACTAGCGGTGACACCGGGGAGCTGTTTTTT. This chain joins TRBV29-1 and TRBJ2-2; 9 bases fit TRBD2. CDR1 and CDR2 from the germline V gene are SQVTM and ANQGSEA. The CDR3 is 14 amino acids. After removal of 6 bases from V and 3 bases from J, the junction contained 5 bases not matched to a gene.

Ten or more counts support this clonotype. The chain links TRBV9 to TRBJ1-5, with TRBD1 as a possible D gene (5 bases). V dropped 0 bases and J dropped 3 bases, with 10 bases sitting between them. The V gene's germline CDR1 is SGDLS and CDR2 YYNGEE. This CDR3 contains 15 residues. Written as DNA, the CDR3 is TGTGCCAGCAGCGTAGGGGGCAGTTCCAATCAGCCCCAGCATTTT. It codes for CASSVGGSSNQPQHF.

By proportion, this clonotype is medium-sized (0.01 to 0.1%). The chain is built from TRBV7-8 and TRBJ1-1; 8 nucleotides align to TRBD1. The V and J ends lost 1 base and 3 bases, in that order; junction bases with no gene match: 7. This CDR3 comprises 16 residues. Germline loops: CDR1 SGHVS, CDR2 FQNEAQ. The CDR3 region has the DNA TGTGCCAGCAGCTTAGGTAGCAGGGGGCGAGACACTGAAGCTTTCTTT. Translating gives CASSLGSRGRDTEAFF.

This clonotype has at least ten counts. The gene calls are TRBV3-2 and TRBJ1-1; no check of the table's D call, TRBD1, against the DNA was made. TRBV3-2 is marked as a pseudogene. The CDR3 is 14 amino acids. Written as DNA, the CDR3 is TGTGCCAGCAGCCAAGATATCGGGGGCACTGAAGCTTTCTTT. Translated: CASSQDIGGTEAFF.

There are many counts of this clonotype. The CDR3 nucleotides read TGTGCCAGCAGTTTGCTGGCTCGACAGGACCGCTCTGGAAACACCATATATTTT. It translates to CASSLLARQDRSGNTIYF. The chain joins TRBV28 to TRBJ1-3; maybe TRBD1 (6 bases). Germline CDR1 is MDHEN and CDR2 is SYDVKM. The CDR3 is 18 residues long. V lost 3 bases and J 0 bases, leaving 18 bases between the germline ends.

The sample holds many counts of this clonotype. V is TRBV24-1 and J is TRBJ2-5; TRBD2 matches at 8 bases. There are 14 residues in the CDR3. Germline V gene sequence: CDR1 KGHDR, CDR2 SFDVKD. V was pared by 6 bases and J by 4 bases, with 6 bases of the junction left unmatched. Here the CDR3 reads CATSKGLAGETQYF. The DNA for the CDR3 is TGTGCCACCAGTAAGGGGCTAGCGGGAGAGACCCAGTACTTC.

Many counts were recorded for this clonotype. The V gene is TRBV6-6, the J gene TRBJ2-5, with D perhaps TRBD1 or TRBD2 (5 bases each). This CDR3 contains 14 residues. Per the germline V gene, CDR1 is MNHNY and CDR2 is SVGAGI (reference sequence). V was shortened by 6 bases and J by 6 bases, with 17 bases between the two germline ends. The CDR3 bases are TGTGCCAGCAGACCCCCCGGGACCCCTCAGACCCAGTACTTC. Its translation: CASRPPGTPQTQYF.

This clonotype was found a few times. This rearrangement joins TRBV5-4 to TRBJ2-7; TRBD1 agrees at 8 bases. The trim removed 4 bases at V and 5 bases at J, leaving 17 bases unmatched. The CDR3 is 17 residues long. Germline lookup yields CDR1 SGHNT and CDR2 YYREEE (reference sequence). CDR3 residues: CASSPRQGLVGKDEQYF. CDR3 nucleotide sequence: TGTGCCAGCAGCCCCCGACAGGGGTTAGTCGGGAAGGACGAGCAGTACTTC.

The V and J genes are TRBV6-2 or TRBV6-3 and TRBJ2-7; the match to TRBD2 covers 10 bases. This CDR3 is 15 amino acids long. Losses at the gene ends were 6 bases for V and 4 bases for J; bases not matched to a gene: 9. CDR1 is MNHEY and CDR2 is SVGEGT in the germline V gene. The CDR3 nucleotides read TGTGCCAGCAGCCCTAAGCGGGAGGGCCGATACGAGCAGTACTTC. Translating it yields CASSPKREGRYEQYF.

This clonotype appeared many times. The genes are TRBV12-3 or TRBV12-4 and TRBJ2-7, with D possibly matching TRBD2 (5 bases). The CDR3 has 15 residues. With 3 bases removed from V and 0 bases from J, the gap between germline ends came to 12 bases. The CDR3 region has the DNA TGTGCCAGCAGTTTGTATGATGCGGGCTCCTACGAGCAGTACTTC. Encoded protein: CASSLYDAGSYEQYF.

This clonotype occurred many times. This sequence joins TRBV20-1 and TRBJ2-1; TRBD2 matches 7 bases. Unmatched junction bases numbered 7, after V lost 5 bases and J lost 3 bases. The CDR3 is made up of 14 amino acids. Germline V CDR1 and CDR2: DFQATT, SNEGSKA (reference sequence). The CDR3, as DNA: TGCAGTGCTGGGGGGGTGACTCTCTACAATGAGCAGTTCTTC. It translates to CSAGGVTLYNEQFF.

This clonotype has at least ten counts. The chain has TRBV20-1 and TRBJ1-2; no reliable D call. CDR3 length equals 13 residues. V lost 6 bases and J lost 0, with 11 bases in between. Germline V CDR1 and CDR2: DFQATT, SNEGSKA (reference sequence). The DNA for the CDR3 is TGCAGTGCCCTTAAAGGGACTAACTATGGCTACACCTTC. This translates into CSALKGTNYGYTF.

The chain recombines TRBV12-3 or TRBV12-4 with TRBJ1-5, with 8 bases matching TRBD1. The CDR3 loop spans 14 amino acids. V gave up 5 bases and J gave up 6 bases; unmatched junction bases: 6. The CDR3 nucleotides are TGTGCCAGCAGTGACAGGGGCCGGAGTCAGCCCCAGCATTTT. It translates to CASSDRGRSQPQHF.

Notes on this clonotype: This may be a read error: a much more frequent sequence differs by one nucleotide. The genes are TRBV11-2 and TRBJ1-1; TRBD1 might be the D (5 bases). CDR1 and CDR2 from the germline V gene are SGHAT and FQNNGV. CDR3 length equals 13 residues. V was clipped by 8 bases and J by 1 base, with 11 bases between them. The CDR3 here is CASGIQENTEAFF. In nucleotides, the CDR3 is TGTGCCAGCGGCATACAGGAGAACACTGAAGCTTTCTTT.

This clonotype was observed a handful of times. CDR3 nucleotide sequence: TGTGCCAGCAGACCCTCGGTTAGGAGTGGCCAGGGTAATTCACCCCTCCACTTT. Encoded protein: CASRPSVRSGQGNSPLHF. The rearrangement joins TRBV7-9 to TRBJ1-6; D is possibly TRBD1 (5 bases). Trimming cost V 6 bases and J 6 bases, with 24 bases left between them. The germline CDR1 and CDR2 sequences are SEHNR and FQNEAQ (reference sequence). The CDR3 has 18 residues.

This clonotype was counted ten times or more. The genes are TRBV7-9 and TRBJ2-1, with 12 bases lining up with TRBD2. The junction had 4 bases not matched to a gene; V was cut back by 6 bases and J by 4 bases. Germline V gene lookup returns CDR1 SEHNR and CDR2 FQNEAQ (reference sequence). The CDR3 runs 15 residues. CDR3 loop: CASSPTSGRYNEQFF. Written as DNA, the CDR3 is TGTGCCAGCAGTCCTACTAGCGGGAGGTACAATGAGCAGTTCTTC.

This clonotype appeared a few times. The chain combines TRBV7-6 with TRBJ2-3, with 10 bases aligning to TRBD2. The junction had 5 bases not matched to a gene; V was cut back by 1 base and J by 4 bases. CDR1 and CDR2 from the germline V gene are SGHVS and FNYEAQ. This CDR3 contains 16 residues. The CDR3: CASSLGAGGSPDTQYF. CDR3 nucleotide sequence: TGTGCCAGCAGCTTAGGAGCGGGGGGGAGCCCAGATACGCAGTATTTT.

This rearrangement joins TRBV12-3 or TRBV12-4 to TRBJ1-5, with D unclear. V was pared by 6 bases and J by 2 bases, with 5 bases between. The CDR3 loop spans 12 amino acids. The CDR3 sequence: CASRGGNQPQHF. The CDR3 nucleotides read TGTGCCAGCAGGGGAGGCAATCAGCCCCAGCATTTT.